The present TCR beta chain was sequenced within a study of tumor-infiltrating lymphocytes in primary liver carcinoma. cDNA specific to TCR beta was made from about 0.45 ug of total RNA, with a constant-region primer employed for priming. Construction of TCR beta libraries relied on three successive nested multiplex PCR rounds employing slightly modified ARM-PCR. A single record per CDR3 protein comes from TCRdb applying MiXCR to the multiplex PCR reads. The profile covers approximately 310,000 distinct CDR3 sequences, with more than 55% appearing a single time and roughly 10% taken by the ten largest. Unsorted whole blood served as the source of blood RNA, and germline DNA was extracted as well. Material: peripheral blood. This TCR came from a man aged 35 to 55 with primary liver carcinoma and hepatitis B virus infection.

DNA of the CDR3: TGTGCCATCTACCGGGCCAACGTCCTGACTTTC. Translation gives CAIYRANVLTF. The rearrangement uses TRBV6-2 or TRBV6-3 and TRBJ2-6; D is unresolved. This CDR3 spans 11 amino acids. Trimming took off 10 bases at V and 5 bases at J, with 6 bases between the two ends. Germline V gene sequence: CDR1 MNHEY, CDR2 SVGEGT.